Given below is one T cell receptor beta chain in context. This entry is derived from a study of blood T cell repertoires in COVID-19. V lost 5 bases to trimming and J lost 5 bases; unmatched junction nucleotides: 9. This CDR3 contains 15 residues. Germline assignment: CDR1 SGHNT and CDR2 YYREEE (reference sequence). Participant reports of clinical history set cohort assignment. Assay used: immunoSEQ multiplex PCR; TCRdb lists only in-frame clones, some missing. The data hold about 150,000 clones, with about 90% observed a single time. The sequencing sample was made of PBMCs or T cells enriched from blood (not recorded which). This chain connects TRBV5-4 to TRBJ2-1; 8 bases are a match to TRBD1. This TCR came from a woman between 45 and 65 years old who had recovered from COVID-19. This CDR3 is CASRPTDRVDNEQFF. The CDR3, as DNA: TGTGCCAGCAGACCGACGGACAGGGTGGACAATGAGCAGTTCTTC.